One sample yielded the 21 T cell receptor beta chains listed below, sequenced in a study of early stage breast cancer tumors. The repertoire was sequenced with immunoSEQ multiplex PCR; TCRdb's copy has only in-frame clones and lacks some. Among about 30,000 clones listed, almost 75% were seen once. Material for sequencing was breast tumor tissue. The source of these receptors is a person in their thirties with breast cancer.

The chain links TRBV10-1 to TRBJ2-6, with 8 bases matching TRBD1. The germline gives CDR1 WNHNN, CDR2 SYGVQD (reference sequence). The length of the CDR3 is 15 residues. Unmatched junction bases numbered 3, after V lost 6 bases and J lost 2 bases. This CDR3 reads CASRETGAGANVLTF. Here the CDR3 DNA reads TGCGCCAGCAGGGAGACAGGGGCTGGGGCCAACGTCCTGACTTTC.

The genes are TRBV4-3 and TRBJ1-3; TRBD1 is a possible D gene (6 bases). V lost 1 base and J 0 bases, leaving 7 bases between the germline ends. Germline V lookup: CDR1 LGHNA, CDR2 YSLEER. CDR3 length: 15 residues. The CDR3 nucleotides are TGCGCCAGCAGCCAAGGACAGGTCTCTGGAAACACCATATATTTT. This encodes CASSQGQVSGNTIYF.

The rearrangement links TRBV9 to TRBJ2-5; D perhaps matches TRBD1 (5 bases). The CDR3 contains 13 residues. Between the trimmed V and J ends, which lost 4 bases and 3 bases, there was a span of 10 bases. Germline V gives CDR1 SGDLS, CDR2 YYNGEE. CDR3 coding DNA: TGTGCCAGCAGCCAGACAGATAAAGAGACCCAGTACTTC. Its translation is CASSQTDKETQYF.

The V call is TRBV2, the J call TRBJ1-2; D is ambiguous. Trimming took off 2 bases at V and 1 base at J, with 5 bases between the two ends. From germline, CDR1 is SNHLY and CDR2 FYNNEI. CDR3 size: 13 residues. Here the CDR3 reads CASSETLNYGYTF. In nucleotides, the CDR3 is TGTGCCAGCAGTGAAACCCTTAACTATGGCTACACCTTC.

The CDR3 DNA follows: TGTGCCAGCTCACCACGGGACAGGGGTTCAGGTGGCTACACCTTC. Amino acids: CASSPRDRGSGGYTF. The V gene is TRBV18, the J gene TRBJ1-2; TRBD1 matches at 10 bases. Trimming took 1 base from V and 7 from J; bases not matched to a gene: 6. The CDR3 has 15 residues. Germline V gives CDR1 KGHSH, CDR2 LQKENI. Filled out from reference TRBV18 and TRBJ1-2, the complete variable domain reads NAGVMQNPRHLVRRRGQEARLRCSPMKGHSHVYWYRQLPEEGLKFMVYLQKENIIDESGMPKERFSAEFPKEGPSILRIQQVVRGDSAAYFCASSPRDRGSGGYTFGSGTRLTVV.

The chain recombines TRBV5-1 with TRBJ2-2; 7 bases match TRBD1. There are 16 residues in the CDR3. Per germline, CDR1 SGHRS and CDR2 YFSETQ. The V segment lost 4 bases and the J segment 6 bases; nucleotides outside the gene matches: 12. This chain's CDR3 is CASSGSQGVGAGELFF. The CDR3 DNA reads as TGCGCCAGCAGCGGGAGCCAGGGGGTAGGCGCCGGGGAGCTGTTTTTT.

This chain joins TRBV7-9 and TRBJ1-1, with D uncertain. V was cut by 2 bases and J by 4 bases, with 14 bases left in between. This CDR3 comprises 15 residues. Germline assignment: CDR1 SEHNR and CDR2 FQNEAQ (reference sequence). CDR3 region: CASSLTTRRRTEAFF. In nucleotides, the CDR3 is TGTGCCAGCAGCTTAACCACCCGAAGGCGCACTGAAGCTTTCTTT.

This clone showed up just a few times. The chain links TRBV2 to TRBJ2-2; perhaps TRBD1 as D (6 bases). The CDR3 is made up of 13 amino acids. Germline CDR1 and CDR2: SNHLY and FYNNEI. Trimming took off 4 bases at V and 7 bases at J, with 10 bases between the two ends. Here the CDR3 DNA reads TGTGCCAGCAGTGTAGGCAGGGGCGGGGAGCTGTTTTTT. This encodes CASSVGRGGELFF.

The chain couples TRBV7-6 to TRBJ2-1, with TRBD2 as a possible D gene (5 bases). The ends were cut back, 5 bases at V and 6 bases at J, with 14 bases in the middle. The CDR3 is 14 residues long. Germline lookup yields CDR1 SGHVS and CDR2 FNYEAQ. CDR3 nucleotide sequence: TGTGCCAGCAGCCCCTTGGACGGGATCAATGAGCAGTTCTTC. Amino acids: CASSPLDGINEQFF. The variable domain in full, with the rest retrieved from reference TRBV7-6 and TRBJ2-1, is GAGVSQSPRYKVTKRGQDVALRCDPISGHVSLYWYRQALGQGPEFLTYFNYEAQQDKSGLPNDRFSAERPEGSISTLTIQRTEQRDSAMYRCASSPLDGINEQFFGPGTRLTVL.

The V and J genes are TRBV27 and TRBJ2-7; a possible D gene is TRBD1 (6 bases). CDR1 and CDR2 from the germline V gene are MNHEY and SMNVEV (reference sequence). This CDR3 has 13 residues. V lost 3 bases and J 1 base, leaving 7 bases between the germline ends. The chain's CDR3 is CASSLTGSYEQYF. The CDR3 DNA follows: TGTGCCAGCAGTTTGACAGGTTCCTACGAGCAGTACTTC.

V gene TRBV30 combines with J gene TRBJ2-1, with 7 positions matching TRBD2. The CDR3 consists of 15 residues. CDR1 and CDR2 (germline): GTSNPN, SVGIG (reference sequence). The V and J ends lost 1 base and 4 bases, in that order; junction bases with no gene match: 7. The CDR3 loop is CAWSGQGGRYNEQFF. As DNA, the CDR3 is TGTGCCTGGAGTGGGCAGGGAGGGCGTTACAATGAGCAGTTCTTC.

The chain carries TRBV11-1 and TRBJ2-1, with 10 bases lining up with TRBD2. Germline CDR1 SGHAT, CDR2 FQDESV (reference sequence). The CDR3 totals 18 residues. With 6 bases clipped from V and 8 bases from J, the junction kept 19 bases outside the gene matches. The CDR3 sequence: CASSLQASGSMWGDEQFF. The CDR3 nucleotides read TGTGCCAGCAGTCTCCAGGCTAGCGGGAGTATGTGGGGGGATGAGCAGTTCTTC.

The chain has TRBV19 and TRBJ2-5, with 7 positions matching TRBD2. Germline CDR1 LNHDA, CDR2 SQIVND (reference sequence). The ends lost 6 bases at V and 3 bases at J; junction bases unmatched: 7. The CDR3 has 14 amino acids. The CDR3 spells CASRIRAGEETQYF. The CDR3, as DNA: TGTGCCAGTAGGATTCGGGCGGGAGAAGAGACCCAGTACTTC.

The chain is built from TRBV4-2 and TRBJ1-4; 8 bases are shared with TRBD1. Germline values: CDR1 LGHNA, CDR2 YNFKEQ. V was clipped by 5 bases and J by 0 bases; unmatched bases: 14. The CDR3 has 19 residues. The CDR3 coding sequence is TGTGCCAGCAGCACCGGACAGGGAAGCCTTCTTGCAACTAATGAAAAACTGTTTTTT. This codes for CASSTGQGSLLATNEKLFF.

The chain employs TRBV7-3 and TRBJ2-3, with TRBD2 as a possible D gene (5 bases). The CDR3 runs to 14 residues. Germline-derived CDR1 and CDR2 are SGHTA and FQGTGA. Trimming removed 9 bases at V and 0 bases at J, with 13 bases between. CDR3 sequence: CASSVAPSTDTQYF. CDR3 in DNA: TGTGCCAGTTCAGTAGCGCCTAGCACAGATACGCAGTATTTT.

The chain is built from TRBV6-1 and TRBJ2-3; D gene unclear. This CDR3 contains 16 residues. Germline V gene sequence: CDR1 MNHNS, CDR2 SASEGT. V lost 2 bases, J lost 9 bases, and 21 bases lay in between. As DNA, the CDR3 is TGTGCCAGCAGTGAATGGATTGACTCTTCAAAACGGACGCAGTATTTT. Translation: CASSEWIDSSKRTQYF.

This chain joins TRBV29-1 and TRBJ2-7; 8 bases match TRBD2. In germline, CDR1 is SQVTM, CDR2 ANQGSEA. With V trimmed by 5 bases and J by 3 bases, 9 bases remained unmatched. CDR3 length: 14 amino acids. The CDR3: CSVQLADQIYEQYF. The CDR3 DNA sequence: TGCAGCGTTCAACTAGCGGACCAGATCTACGAGCAGTACTTC.

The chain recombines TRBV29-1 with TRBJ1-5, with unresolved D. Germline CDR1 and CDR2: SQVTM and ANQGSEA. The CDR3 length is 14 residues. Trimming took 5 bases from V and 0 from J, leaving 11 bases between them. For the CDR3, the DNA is TGCAGCGTTCGGAGCGGAGGTAGCAATCAGCCCCAGCATTTT. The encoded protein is CSVRSGGSNQPQHF.

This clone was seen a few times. This CDR3 is CASSFQTGTPYNEQFF. For the CDR3, the DNA is TGTGCCAGCAGTTTCCAAACCGGGACTCCATACAATGAGCAGTTCTTC. J is TRBJ2-1 and V is TRBV6-5; TRBD2 might be the D (6 bases). Germline lookup yields CDR1 MNHEY and CDR2 SVGAGI. This CDR3 comprises 16 residues. The V gene lost 4 bases and the J gene lost 4 bases, with 17 bases spanning the gap.

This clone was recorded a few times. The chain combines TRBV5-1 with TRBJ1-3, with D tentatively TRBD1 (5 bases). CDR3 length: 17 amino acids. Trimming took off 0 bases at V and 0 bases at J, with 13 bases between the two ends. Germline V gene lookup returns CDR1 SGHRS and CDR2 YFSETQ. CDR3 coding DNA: TGCGCCAGCAGCTTGGCCGCATTGGGGGACTCTGGAAACACCATATATTTT. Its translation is CASSLAALGDSGNTIYF.

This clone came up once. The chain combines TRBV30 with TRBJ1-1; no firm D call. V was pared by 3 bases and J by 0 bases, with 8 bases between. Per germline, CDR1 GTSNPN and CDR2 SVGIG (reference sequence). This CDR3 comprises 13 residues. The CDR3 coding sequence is TGTGCCTGGAGGCACGTAATGAACACTGAAGCTTTCTTT. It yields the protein CAWRHVMNTEAFF.